Given below is one T cell receptor beta chain in context. TCRdb redid the calling of the RT-PCR reads with MiXCR, one entry per CDR3 protein. The profile covers more than 550,000 distinct CDR3 sequences, with 13% to 15% appearing a single time and 3.6% taken by the ten largest. This CDR3 region has 14 residues. CDR1 is MNHEY and CDR2 is SMNVEV in the germline V gene (reference sequence). V was shortened by 1 base and J by 8 bases, with 14 bases between the two germline ends. This receptor was identified in a female donor in good health, serving as a healthy control. The chain combines TRBV27 with TRBJ1-1; the D is unclear. What was sequenced was memory CD4+ T cells from blood. The CDR3 DNA reads as TGTGCCAGCAGTTTATTAAGAAAGGGCAGGGAAGCTTTCTTT. Translating gives CASSLLRKGREAFF.